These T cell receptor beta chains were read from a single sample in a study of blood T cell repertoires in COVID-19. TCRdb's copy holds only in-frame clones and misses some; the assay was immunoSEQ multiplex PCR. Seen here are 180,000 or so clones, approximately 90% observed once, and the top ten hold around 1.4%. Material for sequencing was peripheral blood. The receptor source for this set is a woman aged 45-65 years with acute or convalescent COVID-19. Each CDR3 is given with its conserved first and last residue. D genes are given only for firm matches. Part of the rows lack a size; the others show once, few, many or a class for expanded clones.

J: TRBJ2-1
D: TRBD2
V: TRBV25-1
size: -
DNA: TGTGCCAGCAGTCACCTTCTCGGGACTAGCGGGGCTAATGAGCAGTTCTTC
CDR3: CASSHLLGTSGANEQFF

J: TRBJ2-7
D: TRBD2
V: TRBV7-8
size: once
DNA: TGTGCCAGCAGCTTTACTAGCGACTCCTACGAGCAGTACTTC
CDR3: CASSFTSDSYEQYF

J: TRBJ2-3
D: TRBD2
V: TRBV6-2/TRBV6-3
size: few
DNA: TGTGCCAGCAGTTACCCTTCTAGCGGGAAAGGGACAGATACGCAGTATTTT
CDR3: CASSYPSSGKGTDTQYF

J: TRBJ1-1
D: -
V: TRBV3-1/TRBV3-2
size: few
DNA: TGTGCCAGCAGCCCCGGGAGGAACACTGAAGCTTTCTTT
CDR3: CASSPGRNTEAFF

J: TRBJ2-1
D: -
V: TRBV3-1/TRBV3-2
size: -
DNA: TGTGCCAGCAGCCTACAGGGTGATGAGCAGTTCTTC
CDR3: CASSLQGDEQFF

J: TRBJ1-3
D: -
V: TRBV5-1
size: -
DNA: TGCGCCAGCAGCTTGGCAGGGGCGTCTGGAAACACCATATATTTT
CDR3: CASSLAGASGNTIYF

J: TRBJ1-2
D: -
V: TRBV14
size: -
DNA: TGTGCCAGCAGCCAAGATATAGGGGACTATGGCTACACCTTC
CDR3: CASSQDIGDYGYTF

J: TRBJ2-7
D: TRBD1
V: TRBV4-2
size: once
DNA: TGTGCCAGCAGCCAAGGGAGGCACCCGGGACAGGGGTCCTACGAGCAGTACTTC
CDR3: CASSQGRHPGQGSYEQYF

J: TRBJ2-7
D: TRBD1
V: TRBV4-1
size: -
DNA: TGCGCCAGCAGCCAACTGACAGGGGGCGGATACGAGCAGTACTTC
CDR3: CASSQLTGGGYEQYF

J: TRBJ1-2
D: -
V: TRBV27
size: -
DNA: TGTGCCAGCAGTCCTAATTCAAAACAGGGTTCCTATGGCTACACCTTC
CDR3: CASSPNSKQGSYGYTF

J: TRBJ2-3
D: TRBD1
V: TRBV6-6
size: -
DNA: TGTGCCAGCAGACCGGGACAGGCAGGGGGAGATACGCAGTATTTT
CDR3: CASRPGQAGGDTQYF

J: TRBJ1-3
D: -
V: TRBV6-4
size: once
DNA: TGTGCCAGCAGTGACGAGCAAGACAGGATCATTGGCGTCCGCTCTGGAAACACCATATATTTT
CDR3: CASSDEQDRIIGVRSGNTIYF

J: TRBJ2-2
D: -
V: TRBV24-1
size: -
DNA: TGTGCCACCAGTGACCCTAGTAGGTCCACCGGGGAGCTGTTTTTT
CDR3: CATSDPSRSTGELFF

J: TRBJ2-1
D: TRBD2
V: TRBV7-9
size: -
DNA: TGTGCCAGCAGCTTAGACGGGGGGGTGTACAATGAGCAGTTCTTC
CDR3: CASSLDGGVYNEQFF

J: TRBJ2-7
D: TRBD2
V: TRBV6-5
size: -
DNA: TGTGCCAGCAGTTCCCCGGGACTAGCGGGCTCCTACGAGCAGTACTTC
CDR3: CASSSPGLAGSYEQYF

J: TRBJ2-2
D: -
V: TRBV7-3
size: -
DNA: TGTGCCAGCAGCTCCTCGACACCGAACACCGGGGAGCTGTTTTTT
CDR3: CASSSSTPNTGELFF

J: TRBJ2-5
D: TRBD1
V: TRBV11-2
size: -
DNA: TGTGCCAGCAGCCGTACAGGGGTTCCTGAGACCCAGTACTTC
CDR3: CASSRTGVPETQYF

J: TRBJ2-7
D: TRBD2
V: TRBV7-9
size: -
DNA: TGTGCCAGCAGCCCACCTAGCGGGAGTACCTACGAGCAGTACTTC
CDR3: CASSPPSGSTYEQYF

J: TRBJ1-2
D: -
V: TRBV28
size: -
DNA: TGTGCCAGCAGTTTATCCCAGGGATACACCTTC
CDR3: CASSLSQGYTF

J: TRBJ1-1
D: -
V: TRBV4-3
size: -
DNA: TGCGCCAGCAGCCATAGGGGGAGTGGGGCTGAAGCTTTCTTT
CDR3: CASSHRGSGAEAFF